The 4 T cell receptor beta chains reported below all come from one sample, sequenced in a study of T cell responses to AZD1222 COVID-19 vaccine (dated by TCRdb to the early 2020s). The library was made by the immunoSEQ multiplex PCR assay. In its TCRdb copy, this immuneACCESS table keeps in-frame sequences only and misses some clones. Where compared with another copy, unresolved V genes explain less than half of these, and the others have no known cause. This sample has approximately 90,000 clones in its table, and around nine tenths of those were observed once. The ten most abundant clones make up around 4% of the sample. This specimen's time point label, per the study, means: baseline before first vaccination. This specimen consisted of peripheral blood, obtained on day 0 of AZD1222 vaccination. All receptors come from an adult in good health.

This clone was picked up one time. The chain has TRBV6-5 and TRBJ1-1; TRBD1 aligns across 7 bases. This CDR3 has 15 residues. The germline V gene encodes CDR1 MNHEY and CDR2 SVGAGI. The V segment lost 6 bases and the J segment 5 bases; nucleotides outside the gene matches: 12. Written as DNA, the CDR3 is TGTGCCAGCAGCCTAGGGGACAGTTGGGAGACTGAAGCTTTCTTT. Protein product: CASSLGDSWETEAFF.

The rearrangement links TRBV15 to TRBJ2-7; tentative D call: TRBD2 (5 bases). The germline V gene has CDR1 LNHNV and CDR2 YYDKDF (reference sequence). This CDR3 region has 15 residues. V was shortened by 4 bases and J by 2 bases, with 15 bases between the two germline ends. CDR3 sequence (DNA): TGTGCCACCAGCACCCCAGAGGGTAGGGCCTACGAGCAGTACTTC. Encoded protein: CATSTPEGRAYEQYF.

In DNA form, the CDR3 reads TGTGCCACCAGCAGGGGACAGGGCAATGAAAAACTGTTTTTT. Translation gives CATSRGQGNEKLFF. The gene calls are TRBV15 and TRBJ1-4; 9 bases are a match to TRBD1. The CDR3 contains 14 residues. The trim removed 3 bases at V and 5 bases at J, leaving 1 base unmatched. From germline, CDR1 is LNHNV and CDR2 YYDKDF (reference sequence).

This clone was seen only once. DNA for the CDR3: TGTGCCAGCAGCTTAGCGCTCAGCGGGGGGGCACTTGGGGCCAACGTCCTGACTTTC. Translation gives CASSLALSGGALGANVLTF. This sequence joins TRBV7-8 and TRBJ2-6, with 10 bases that match TRBD2. The V gene's germline CDR1 is SGHVS and CDR2 FQNEAQ. The V gene end was trimmed by 0 bases and the J gene end by 3 bases; junction bases not matched to a gene: 8. This CDR3 has 19 amino acids. The variable domain in full, completed from reference TRBV7-8 and TRBJ2-6, reads GAGVSQSPRYKVAKRGQDVALRCDPISGHVSLFWYQQALGQGPEFLTYFQNEAQLDKSGLPSDRFFAERPEGSVSTLKIQRTQQEDSAVYLCASSLALSGGALGANVLTFGAGSRLTVL.